The 27 T cell receptor beta chains below were found in one sample sequenced in a study of T cell responses to AZD1222 COVID-19 vaccine. The table came from immunoSEQ multiplex PCR; TCRdb's copy has only in-frame clones and leaves some out. The profile shows more than 70,000 clones, approximately 88% of them singletons. The material sequenced was peripheral blood, taken 28 days after the second AZD1222 dose. These receptors were taken from an adult who received the AZD1222 COVID-19 vaccine.

A word on this clone: Other nucleotide sequences in the sample specify the same CDR3. The chain joins TRBV3-1 (or the pseudogene TRBV3-2) to TRBJ1-5; D gene uncertain. CDR1 is LGHDT and CDR2 is YNNKEL in the germline V gene (reference sequence). V shed 2 bases and J shed 6 bases, with 5 bases lying between them. The CDR3 extends over 12 amino acids. CDR3 amino acids: CASSQSSQPQHF. The CDR3, as DNA: TGTGCCAGCAGCCAAAGCTCTCAGCCCCAGCATTTT.

This clone appeared once. This chain uses TRBV5-4 with TRBJ2-1; TRBD1 is a possible D gene (6 bases). This CDR3 region has 15 residues. V shed 4 bases and J shed 4 bases, with 15 bases lying between them. Germline assignment: CDR1 SGHNT and CDR2 YYREEE (reference sequence). CDR3 region: CASSPPGTPYNEQFF. The CDR3, as DNA: TGTGCCAGCAGCCCTCCCGGGACACCTTACAATGAGCAGTTCTTC. Full variable domain (outside the CDR3, taken from reference TRBV5-4 and TRBJ2-1): ETGVTQSPTHLIKTRGQQVTLRCSSQSGHNTVSWYQQALGQGPQFIFQYYREEENGRGNFPPRFSGLQFPNYSSELNVNALELDDSALYLCASSPPGTPYNEQFFGPGTRLTVL.

V and J are TRBV3-1 (or the pseudogene TRBV3-2) and TRBJ1-3, with D perhaps matching TRBD1 (6 bases). Per the germline V gene, CDR1 is LGHDT and CDR2 is YNNKEL (reference sequence). V dropped 1 base and J dropped 0 bases, with 10 bases sitting between them. The CDR3 totals 16 residues. CDR3 sequence reads: CASSQGRRGSGNTIYF. The CDR3 DNA is TGTGCCAGCAGCCAAGGGCGCAGGGGCTCTGGAAACACCATATATTTT.

V and J are TRBV19 and TRBJ1-5, with 7 bases matching TRBD1. The CDR3 totals 16 residues. The germline gives CDR1 LNHDA, CDR2 SQIVND (reference sequence). The J segment lost 4 bases and the V segment lost 3 bases, leaving 9 bases of the junction unmatched. CDR3 loop: CASSMSGQVFNQPQHF. The CDR3 DNA is TGTGCCAGTAGTATGAGCGGACAGGTTTTTAATCAGCCCCAGCATTTT.

This clone has just one count. The rearrangement uses TRBV5-1 and TRBJ2-7; 7 positions match TRBD1. Germline V gene sequence: CDR1 SGHRS, CDR2 YFSETQ. The CDR3 is 14 amino acids. V trimming: 5 bases; J trimming: 2 bases; junction bases outside the gene matches: 7. The CDR3 DNA sequence: TGCGCCAGCAGTCCCGGGGACAGAGCCTACGAGCAGTACTTC. This translates into CASSPGDRAYEQYF.

This chain links TRBV19 with TRBJ2-1, with 7 bases lining up with TRBD2. The junction had 11 bases not matched to a gene; V was cut back by 10 bases and J by 8 bases. Germline V gene data show CDR1 as LNHDA and CDR2 as SQIVND (reference sequence). The CDR3 runs 13 residues. The CDR3 coding sequence is TGTGCCACTCGGAGGGCGGGGGTCGATGAGCAGTTCTTC. Amino acid sequence: CATRRAGVDEQFF. Filled out from reference TRBV19 and TRBJ2-1, the complete variable domain reads DGGITQSPKYLFRKEGQNVTLSCEQNLNHDAMYWYRQDPGQGLRLIYYSQIVNDFQKGDIAEGYSVSREKKESFPLTVTSAQKNPTAFYLCATRRAGVDEQFFGPGTRLTVL.

This chain connects TRBV28 to TRBJ1-2; D not resolved. V was shortened by 8 bases and J by 2 bases, with 12 bases between the two germline ends. The germline gives CDR1 MDHEN, CDR2 SYDVKM. The CDR3 has 13 residues. CDR3: CASYWQRNYGYTF. The DNA of the CDR3 is TGTGCCAGCTATTGGCAGAGAAACTATGGCTACACCTTC.

This rearrangement joins TRBV5-8 to TRBJ2-4; D unclear. CDR3 length equals 14 residues. Germline V gene data show CDR1 as SGHTS and CDR2 as YDEGEE. V gave up 2 bases and J gave up 8 bases, with 14 bases separating them. The CDR3 reads CASSLKSTHDIQYF. DNA of the CDR3: TGTGCCAGCAGCTTAAAGTCCACGCACGACATTCAGTACTTC.

The chain has TRBV4-1 and TRBJ1-4, with unresolved D. V shed 1 base and J shed 7 bases, with 10 bases lying between them. In germline, CDR1 is MGHRA, CDR2 YSYEKL. This CDR3 region has 14 residues. The CDR3 here is CASSQVLLVEKLFF. CDR3 bases: TGCGCCAGCAGCCAAGTCCTTTTGGTTGAAAAACTGTTTTTT.

Remarks on this clone: Additional DNA sequences in this sample encode the identical CDR3. The chain's CDR3 is CASRRQGNQPQHF. In DNA, the CDR3 is TGTGCCAGCAGGAGACAGGGCAATCAGCCCCAGCATTTT. V gene TRBV6-5 combines with J gene TRBJ1-5; TRBD1 might be the D (6 bases). In germline, CDR1 is MNHEY, CDR2 SVGAGI. Trimming removed 6 bases from V and 2 bases from J, with 8 bases in between. The CDR3 has 13 amino acids.

The chain uses TRBV19 and TRBJ2-1, with D perhaps TRBD1 or TRBD2 (5 bases each). Germline-derived CDR1 and CDR2 are LNHDA and SQIVND (reference sequence). V lost 3 bases and J lost 6, with 21 bases in between. The CDR3 has 17 amino acids. The CDR3 loop reads CASSIFIRAGTRNEQFF. CDR3 DNA: TGTGCCAGTAGTATTTTTATCCGGGCAGGGACCCGCAATGAGCAGTTCTTC.

The chain recombines TRBV15 with TRBJ2-5; D is unclear. The V end was cut by 4 bases, the J end by 5 bases, with 11 bases between. This CDR3 is built from 13 residues. The germline V gene encodes CDR1 LNHNV and CDR2 YYDKDF (reference sequence). CDR3 residues: CATSKTLGETQYF. The CDR3 coding sequence is TGTGCCACCAGCAAGACCCTAGGGGAGACCCAGTACTTC.

This clone turned up a few times. This chain joins TRBV19 and TRBJ2-7; 7 bases align to TRBD1. The V and J ends lost 6 bases and 3 bases, in that order; junction bases with no gene match: 11. The CDR3 totals 15 residues. Germline lookup yields CDR1 LNHDA and CDR2 SQIVND (reference sequence). The CDR3 DNA sequence: TGTGCCAGTAGAAAACAACAGGGGAACAGCTACGAGCAGTACTTC. The encoded protein is CASRKQQGNSYEQYF.

CDR3 amino acids: CASRKGQQETQYF. The CDR3 bases are TGCGCCAGCAGGAAGGGACAACAAGAGACCCAGTACTTC. The V gene is TRBV5-1, the J gene TRBJ2-5; weak D call: TRBD1 (6 bases). The CDR3 length is 13 residues. Germline-derived CDR1 and CDR2 are SGHRS and YFSETQ. Trimming shortened V by 5 bases and J by 2 bases, and 10 bases separated the two germline ends.

The chain combines TRBV7-9 with TRBJ1-2, with a possible D match to TRBD1 (5 bases). Germline CDR1 reads SEHNR; CDR2 reads FQNEAQ (reference sequence). This CDR3 contains 14 residues. Trimming stripped 5 bases from V and 4 bases from J, with 14 bases between. The CDR3 DNA is TGTGCCAGCAGCCCTCGGGGCAGAGGCTATGGCTACACCTTC. Its translation is CASSPRGRGYGYTF.

CDR3 in amino acids: CASSEAEDYGYTF. The DNA for the CDR3 is TGTGCCAGCAGCGAGGCGGAAGACTATGGCTACACCTTC. The chain joins TRBV7-9 to TRBJ1-2, with D unresolved. Germline loops: CDR1 SEHNR, CDR2 FQNEAQ (reference sequence). The ends were cut back, 5 bases at V and 3 bases at J, with 10 bases in the middle. CDR3 length: 13 amino acids.

This rearrangement joins TRBV9 to TRBJ2-6; D gene ambiguous. Trimming removed 6 bases from V and 0 bases from J, with 10 bases in between. Germline CDR1 is SGDLS and CDR2 is YYNGEE. The CDR3 sequence is 15 residues long. DNA of the CDR3: TGTGCCAGCACCCGTGACCACTCTGGGGCCAACGTCCTGACTTTC. It specifies CASTRDHSGANVLTF.

The rearrangement joins TRBV6-5 to TRBJ1-5; D ambiguous. V was trimmed by 2 bases and J by 0 bases, leaving 5 bases between them. Germline assignment: CDR1 MNHEY and CDR2 SVGAGI. The CDR3 contains 14 residues. The CDR3 DNA follows: TGTGCCAGCAGTTACGTTAGTAGCAATCAGCCCCAGCATTTT. As protein: CASSYVSSNQPQHF.

This clone was recorded once. The chain employs TRBV6-2 or TRBV6-3 and TRBJ1-1; TRBD1 is a possible D gene (5 bases). The CDR3 sequence is 15 residues long. Trimming removed 1 base from V and 1 base from J, with 10 bases in between. CDR1 MNHEY and CDR2 SVGEGT come from the germline V gene. The DNA for the CDR3 is TGTGCCAGCAGTTACTTATCAGGGCCGAACACTGAAGCTTTCTTT. Encoded protein: CASSYLSGPNTEAFF.

V gene TRBV6-1 combines with J gene TRBJ1-5; no reliable D call. The CDR3 has 11 residues. Germline assignment: CDR1 MNHNS and CDR2 SASEGT. Between the trimmed V and J ends, which lost 5 bases and 11 bases, there was a span of 10 bases. The CDR3, as DNA: TGTGCCAGCAGTCCGAGTCGGGCCCAGCATTTT. This encodes CASSPSRAQHF.

The chain recombines TRBV7-2 with TRBJ1-3; no reliable D call. V dropped 1 base and J dropped 4 bases, with 5 bases sitting between them. Germline CDR1 reads SGHTA; CDR2 reads FQGNSA. This CDR3 contains 13 residues. CDR3 sequence: CASSLVNGNTIYF. CDR3 coding DNA: TGTGCCAGCAGCTTAGTGAACGGAAACACCATATATTTT.

This rearrangement joins TRBV19 to TRBJ2-2; TRBD1 is a possible D gene (5 bases). The V end was cut by 6 bases, the J end by 4 bases, with 18 bases between. The CDR3 runs to 16 residues. From germline, CDR1 is LNHDA and CDR2 SQIVND (reference sequence). The DNA of the CDR3 is TGTGCCAGTAGACCTACCCCGGAACAGGTCACCGGGGAGCTGTTTTTT. It encodes CASRPTPEQVTGELFF.

The V gene is TRBV15, the J gene TRBJ2-7; 8 nucleotides match TRBD2. With V trimmed by 1 base and J by 2 bases, 4 bases remained unmatched. Germline lookup yields CDR1 LNHNV and CDR2 YYDKDF (reference sequence). This CDR3 region has 15 residues. Written as DNA, the CDR3 is TGTGCCACCAGCAGAGTTCGGGGGGGGCCCTACGAGCAGTACTTC. It specifies CATSRVRGGPYEQYF.

The chain is built from TRBV10-3 and TRBJ1-1; 11 bases align to TRBD1. Trimming took 5 bases from V and 4 from J; bases not matched to a gene: 9. The length of the CDR3 is 16 residues. Germline-derived CDR1 and CDR2 are ENHRY and SYGVKD. This CDR3 reads CAISQDPGQGGTEAFF. CDR3 bases: TGTGCCATCAGTCAGGATCCGGGACAGGGGGGCACTGAAGCTTTCTTT.

A single count supports this clone. The chain has TRBV7-6 and TRBJ2-7; 13 bases map to TRBD2. Trimming at V came to 1 base and at J to 5 bases, leaving 2 bases not matched to a gene. The germline CDR1 and CDR2 sequences are SGHVS and FNYEAQ. CDR3 size: 15 residues. The CDR3 DNA sequence: TGTGCCAGCAGCTTAGGGACTAGCGGGGGCCACGAGCAGTACTTC. Amino acid sequence: CASSLGTSGGHEQYF.

The chain joins TRBV6-5 to TRBJ1-2, with 9 bases aligning to TRBD1. V shed 9 bases, J shed 3 bases, and the junction held 5 bases outside the gene matches. This CDR3 is 13 amino acids long. Germline assignment: CDR1 MNHEY and CDR2 SVGAGI. CDR3 amino acids: CASEGQGYYGYTF. Here the CDR3 DNA reads TGTGCCAGTGAGGGACAGGGATACTATGGCTACACCTTC.

In this sample, this clone turned up a few times. The chain joins TRBV6-1 to TRBJ1-6; possibly TRBD1 for D (6 bases). V was pared by 4 bases and J by 4 bases, with 17 bases between. The CDR3 length is 17 residues. Germline V gene data show CDR1 as MNHNS and CDR2 as SASEGT. CDR3 nucleotide sequence: TGTGCCAGCAGTGCCGGGGATGGTACAGGGTATAATTCACCCCTCCACTTT. It is translated as CASSAGDGTGYNSPLHF.